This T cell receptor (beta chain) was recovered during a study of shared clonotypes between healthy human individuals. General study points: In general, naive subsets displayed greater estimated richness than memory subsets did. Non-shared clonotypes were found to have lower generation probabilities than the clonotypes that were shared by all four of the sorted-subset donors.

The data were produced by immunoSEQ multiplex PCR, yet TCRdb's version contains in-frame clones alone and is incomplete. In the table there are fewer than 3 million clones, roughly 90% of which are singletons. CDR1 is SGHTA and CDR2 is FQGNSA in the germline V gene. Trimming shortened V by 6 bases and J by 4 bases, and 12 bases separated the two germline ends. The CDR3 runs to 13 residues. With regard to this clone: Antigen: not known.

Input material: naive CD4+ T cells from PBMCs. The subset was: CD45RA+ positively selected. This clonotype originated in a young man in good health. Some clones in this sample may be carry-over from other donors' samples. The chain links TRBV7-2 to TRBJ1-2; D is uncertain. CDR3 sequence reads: CASRTVTTYGYTF. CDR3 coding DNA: TGTGCCAGCAGAACAGTTACAACCTATGGCTACACCTTC. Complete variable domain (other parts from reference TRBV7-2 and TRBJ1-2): GAGVSQSPSNKVTEKGKDVELRCDPISGHTALYWYRQSLGQGLEFLIYFQGNSAPDKSGLPSDRFSAERTGGSVSTLTIQRTQQEDSAVYLCASRTVTTYGYTFGSGTRLTVV.